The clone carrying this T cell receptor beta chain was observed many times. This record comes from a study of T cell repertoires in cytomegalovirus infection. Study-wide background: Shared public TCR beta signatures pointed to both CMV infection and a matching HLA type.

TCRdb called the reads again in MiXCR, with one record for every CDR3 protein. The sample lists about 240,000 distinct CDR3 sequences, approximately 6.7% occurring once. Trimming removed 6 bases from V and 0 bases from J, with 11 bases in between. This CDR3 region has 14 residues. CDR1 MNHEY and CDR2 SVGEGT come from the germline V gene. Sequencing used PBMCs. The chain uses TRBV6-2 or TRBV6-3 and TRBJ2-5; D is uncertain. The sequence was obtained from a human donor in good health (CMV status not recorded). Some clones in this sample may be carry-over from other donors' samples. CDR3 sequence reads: CASRPQLYQETQYF. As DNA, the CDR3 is TGTGCCAGCAGACCCCAGCTGTACCAAGAGACCCAGTACTTC.